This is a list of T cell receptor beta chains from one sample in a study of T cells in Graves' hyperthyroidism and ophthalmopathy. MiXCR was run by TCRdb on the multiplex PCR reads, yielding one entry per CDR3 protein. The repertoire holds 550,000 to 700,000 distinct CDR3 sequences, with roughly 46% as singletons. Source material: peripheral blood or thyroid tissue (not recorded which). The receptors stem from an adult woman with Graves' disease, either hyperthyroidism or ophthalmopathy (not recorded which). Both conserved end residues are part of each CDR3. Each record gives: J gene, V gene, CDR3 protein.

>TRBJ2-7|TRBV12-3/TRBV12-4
CASSPSGDTSYEQYF
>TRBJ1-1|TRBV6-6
CASTNVQGVLGTEAFF
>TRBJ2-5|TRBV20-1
CSASLTTWYQETQYF
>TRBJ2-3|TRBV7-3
CASSVSGYTDTQYF
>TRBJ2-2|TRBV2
CASSEVVGTGELFF
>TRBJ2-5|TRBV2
CASNGQGQQETQYF
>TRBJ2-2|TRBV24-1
CATGRGTNTGELFF
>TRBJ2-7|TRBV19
CASSEGTSGRSEQYF
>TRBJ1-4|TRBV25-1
CASSEGSREKLFF
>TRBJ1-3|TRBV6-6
CASGGSRSGSTIHF
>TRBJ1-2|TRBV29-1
CSVSGDGVYYGYTF
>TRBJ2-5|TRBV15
CAASRSDRQETQYF